A single T cell receptor beta chain is shown here with its context. In the study's own analysis: Reference gene primer amplification in the assay estimated nucleated cell counts. The method was immunoSEQ multiplex PCR; TCRdb's version includes in-frame clones alone and lacks a portion of them. V, J and clone size derive from that table, while D and trimming were established from the DNA sequence. The sample consists of some 140,000 clones, roughly 89% of them appearing once. The data were obtained in a study of blood T cell repertoires in COVID-19. About the study: Spain, Italy and the United States supplied samples that represented acute and convalescent COVID-19. From T cells, B-cell-depleted T cells, or PBMCs came the material, which was cDNA or gDNA.

V was trimmed by 6 bases and J by 5 bases, leaving 13 bases between them. CDR3 length equals 13 residues. This receptor was taken from a man in his fifties with acute or convalescent COVID-19. The gene calls are TRBV12-3 or TRBV12-4 and TRBJ2-5; TRBD1 is a possible D gene (6 bases). Sample: peripheral blood. This CDR3 reads CASRKTGLETQYF. The DNA for the CDR3 is TGTGCCAGCAGAAAAACAGGGTTGGAGACCCAGTACTTC.